This T cell receptor beta chain was sequenced for a study of cytomegalovirus exposure and HLA in healthy donors (dated by TCRdb to between 2016 and 2019). About the investigation overall: According to an earlier analysis of 550 to 700 of the donors, about 179 million T cells yielded 90 million to 140 million unique TCR beta sequences and roughly 280 Gb of sequence data. To decide whether each TCR beta V gene segment behaved as functional or pseudogenic, an earlier analysis of some 600 of the donors relied on high-throughput TCR beta sequencing. Donor age, sex, ethnicity and CMV serostatus were collected together with the repertoire data. Typing coverage differed by locus: A, B, C, DRB1 and DQB1 were typed in about 620-640 donors, DQA1 in approximately 520, DPA1 in roughly 590, and DPB1 in just under 490. A separate validation cohort of more than 100 different subjects was used in addition to the roughly 620-subject first cohort. Roughly 5 DR-DQ haplotypes were handled as single units for association and clustering, since linkage in the cohort was strong. In a later genetic analysis, genome-wide SNP genotypes for about 65% of the roughly 700 donors were used, and that subset was treated as a discovery cohort. HLA typing covered class I and class II loci at four-digit resolution. The study profiled the T cell repertoires of about 720 subjects by immunosequencing and related them to cytomegalovirus serostatus. A later analysis re-analyzed previously published TCR beta repertoires from 550 to 700 donors and added high-resolution HLA genotyping to study TCR occurrence patterns. In the later analysis, no new phenotypic data were used to find candidate immune exposures; instead, reliance was placed on TCR beta sequences and their occurrence across donors. Around 320 gigabases of sequencing data and 70 million to 85 million unique TCR sequences were included in an early release covering under 650 HLA-typed donors. All discovery cohort repertoires had been generated on a single sequencing platform. Among 398 genotyped donors of the cohort, an average of around 250,000 unique TCR beta nucleotide sequences was sequenced per donor, of which roughly 17% were non-productive. The study was designed to test whether signatures of past pathogen exposure could be identified by cataloging public T cell receptors. The genetic ancestry cluster associated with self-reported Caucasian donors included 81% of the 300 to 450 genotyped donors. To predict cytomegalovirus infection status, the study brought together high-throughput TCR immunosequencing, statistical association of individual TCRs with disease status, and machine learning. Broader findings and caveats from the paper: A total of 164 TCR beta chains were listed by the study as associated with cytomegalovirus. A further reported finding was that TCR beta sequences accurately predicted the HLA-A and HLA-B alleles for most subjects in the first cohort. In a later analysis, most CMV-associated TCR beta chains were found to appear HLA-restricted, with HLA associations seemingly driven largely by CMV exposure. When HLA alleles, especially DR and DQ, strongly co-occurred, attributing TCR associations to individual alleles was difficult. Linkage disequilibrium might explain the correlated functional status among segregating V segments, but an unknown experimental factor could not be ruled out. In a later analysis, HLA-associated TCR beta chains were found to be more clonally expanded and to have lower generation probabilities than equally common non-associated chains. The 87-base-pair reads could not distinguish some IMGT-functional V segments, including TRBV6-2 and TRBV6-3, so those segments were excluded. Three of the identified cytomegalovirus-associated TCR beta chains were confirmed in vitro to be specific for cytomegalovirus antigens. Approximately 18 rarely observed V segments, including chromosome 9 orphons, were excluded from the earlier analysis of about 610 of the donors because counts were too low. Specific HLA alleles were associated with 15,000 to 20,000 TCR beta sequences at a false discovery rate of 0.05 in a later analysis. The presence/absence analyses assumed that sequencing depth was roughly uniform across donors, and that assumption may not be true. In a later genetic analysis, a missense DCLRE1C variant was associated with V-gene and J-gene trimming of TCR beta chains, and the association was replicated in an independent cohort. HLA typing was unavailable for some donors at each locus, so association tests used only the typed subset. The authors suggested that the approach could potentially be extended to other disease states and immunological phenotypes. In a later genetic analysis, fewer N-insertions in productive TCRs were reported among donors in an Asian-associated ancestry cluster than the 666-donor mean. Immune exposure information for the cohort was limited to CMV serostatus. According to a later analysis, TCR association rates differed among HLA loci, with DRB1 alleles showing the most associated TCRs and HLA-C alleles showing the fewest. The cohort was sequenced for TCR beta chains only, and without alpha or paired-chain data the features that could be detected were limited. An earlier analysis of around 500 of the donors showed that most TCR beta V segments appeared in productive rearrangements either about 87% or about 30% of the time, which broadly matched IMGT annotations. Cytomegalovirus status was reported to be diagnosed by the classifier with high specificity and sensitivity in both the original and validation cohorts. While some public TCRs were present in many individuals, most TCR sequences turned up only very rarely across donors. A cluster of highly shared sequence variants was judged likely to be a technical artifact of the sequencing pipeline. Several of the top co-occurrence clusters appeared to be linked to parvovirus B19, influenza, CMV and Epstein-Barr virus, according to a later analysis.

Receptor amplification or capture employed the immunoSEQ multiplex PCR assay. For the multiplex PCR, a mixture combining 60 forward primers for TCR Vbeta segments and 13 reverse primers for TCR Jbeta segments was used. The CDR3 region of rearranged TCR beta genes was amplified from genomic DNA by a multiplex PCR assay. Amplified TCR beta libraries were sequenced as 87-base-pair reads on the Illumina HiSeq System. The original pipeline was this. A later analysis counted 65 million to 90 million unique TCR beta chains across the 650 to 800 repertoires, and some 12 million of these chains were shared by at least two donors. A nearest-neighbor algorithm error-corrected the raw reads and collapsed the reads into unique sequences, merging closely related sequences to remove PCR and sequencing errors. To assign V, D and J gene segments, CDR3 sequences were aligned to IMGT reference sequences. For a sequence to be retained, at least a six-nucleotide match to both a V gene segment and a J gene segment was required. Rearrangements were classified as productive when the CDR3 lacked stop codons and remained in frame with V and J, and all other rearrangements were classified as non-productive. Following IMGT convention, CDR3 was defined as the stretch from the second conserved V-encoded cysteine to the conserved J-encoded phenylalanine. The earlier analysis of some 540 of the donors excluded any sequence lacking an unambiguous match to a single V gene segment. An earlier analysis of approximately 590 of the donors called V segments functional above 56.7% productive rearrangements and segregating when the between-donor standard deviation exceeded 5%. A statistical classification framework was built for diagnosing cytomegalovirus status from the catalog of TCR beta chain sequences. In a later analysis, V and J genes were assigned by comparing TCR nucleotide sequences against IMGT/GENE-DB human TR gene sequences. Using the TCRdist pipeline, a later analysis assigned CDR3 sequences along with most-parsimonious VDJ recombination scenarios. In a later analysis, every TCR beta chain was defined by the combination of its CDR3 amino acid sequence and its V-gene family, and reads without a unique V-gene family were dropped. A later analysis removed 600 or so highly shared, low-generation-probability nucleotide sequences to deal with suspected cross-contamination and a sequencing artifact. In a later analysis, a clonal expansion index for each public chain was calculated from normalized within-repertoire ranks of inferred template counts. A later analysis computed generation probabilities with a VDJ recombination model fitted to out-of-frame rearrangements, and checked the results against IGoR. In a later analysis, TCR-TCR, TCR-HLA and TCR-CMV co-occurrence was scored with hypergeometric tests, and a repertoire-size bias correction was applied to TCR pairs. In a later analysis, false discovery rates were estimated by permuting HLA or CMV assignments 20 times. In a later analysis, co-occurring TCRs were grouped using DBSCAN, with TCRdist sequence similarity added in when clustering inside HLA-allele-positive subsets. Co-occurrence clustering excluded repertoires with fewer than 30,000 or more than 120,000 public chains, plus five with anomalous nucleotide sharing. TCRdb's version of the immuneACCESS table is confined to in-frame rearrangements and falls short of the full clone set. An unresolved V gene accounts for under half of the shortfall where checked; the remainder is of unknown origin. V and J calls and clone size are as listed in that table; D and trimming were resolved from the DNA. The sample profile shows approximately 140,000 clones; around four fifths of them were found once. The ten largest clones take up 1.5% to 2% of the sample.

This clone has only one observation. Its antigen is unknown. Base qualities are not recorded, but no much larger clone differs from it by a single base. The cohort comprised some 700 healthy bone marrow donors. Cohort members were all nominally healthy when sampled, although unrecorded immune exposures were likely present. The donor tested CMV seronegative and was one of the 352 seronegative cohort members. Each donor provided a peripheral blood sample, and peripheral blood mononuclear cells were used for TCR beta sequencing. The Qiagen DNeasy Blood Extraction Kit was used to extract genomic DNA from the blood cell samples. Taken from the germline V gene (reference sequence), the CDR1 and CDR2 loops are LNHDA and SQIVND. Its CDR3 holds 14 amino acids, cysteine through phenylalanine. Only the CDR3 portion is preserved as DNA: 42 bases, with reading frame beginning at the first base. Clipping removes 5 bases from V and 5 bases from J, with 3 as the unmatched junction base count.

The TCR sequence derives from a woman aged 40 to 50 in good health and CMV-seronegative. The rearranged chain carries TRBV19 and TRBJ2-1; a stretch of 10 junction bases matches TRBD2. The sequenced material came from PBMCs. DNA sequence: TGTGCCAGTAGTTGGCTAGCGGGGGACAATGAGCAGTTCTTC. Its protein product is CASSWLAGDNEQFF.